The clone carrying this T cell receptor beta chain showed up many times. Relying on iRepertoire HTBI primers and Arm-PCR of CDR3 regions, the team built TCR beta libraries. TCRdb used MiXCR to reprocess the multiplex PCR reads, holding one entry per CDR3 protein. The sample records approximately 400,000 distinct CDR3 sequences, approximately 15% being singletons. The time point here: newly diagnosed GD, antithyroid drugs for less than 3 months. Scientists built the TCR library using RNA that was extracted from PBMCs. Unmatched junction bases numbered 7, after V lost 5 bases and J lost 5 bases. Looked up from germline, CDR1 is LGHDT and CDR2 is YNNKEL (reference sequence). There are 14 residues in the CDR3. The sample belongs to a study of regulatory T cells in long-lasting Graves disease. These data also featured in a second study, about T cells in Graves' hyperthyroidism and ophthalmopathy. This second study says: Criteria for exclusion of patients were uncontrolled infection, other autoimmune disease, pregnancy or lactation. The HTBI primer set served for first-round RT-PCR of the TCR CDR3. Using 13 V-J features, a model discriminated ophthalmopathy from stable hyperthyroidism.

V gene TRBV3-1 combines with J gene TRBJ2-3; 7 bases fit TRBD2. The sequence derives from a woman in her thirties with Graves disease. The sample consisted of peripheral blood mononuclear cells (PBMCs), taken at new diagnosis, from a patient treated with antithyroid drugs. DNA for the CDR3: TGTGCCAGCAGCTTCGGGGGGAGCGGAGATACGCAGTATTTT. Its protein product is CASSFGGSGDTQYF.